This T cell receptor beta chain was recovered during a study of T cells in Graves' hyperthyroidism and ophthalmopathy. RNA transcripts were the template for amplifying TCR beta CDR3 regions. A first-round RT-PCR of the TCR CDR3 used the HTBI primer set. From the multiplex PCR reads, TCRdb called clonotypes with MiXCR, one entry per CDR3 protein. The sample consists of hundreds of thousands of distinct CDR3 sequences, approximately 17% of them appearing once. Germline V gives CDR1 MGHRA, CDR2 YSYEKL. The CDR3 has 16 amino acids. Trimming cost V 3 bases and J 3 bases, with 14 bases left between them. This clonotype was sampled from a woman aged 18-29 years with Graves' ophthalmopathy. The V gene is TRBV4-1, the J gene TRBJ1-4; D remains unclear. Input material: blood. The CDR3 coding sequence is TGCGCCAGCAGCCAGGACCCCCGTGCTGCTAATGAAAAACTGTTTTTT. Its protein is CASSQDPRAANEKLFF.